This is a list of T cell receptor beta chains from one sample in a study of T cells expressing NK-cell markers. With the 5' RACE reads reprocessed, TCRdb shows one record per CDR3 protein and no DNA. In all, the sample yields a few hundred thousand distinct CDR3 sequences. The sequenced sample consisted of blood T cells: a sorted CD56 or NKG2C T cell subset, CD4+ or CD8+ T cells, or bulk PBMC T cells (not recorded which). These receptor sequences come from a man aged 18-70 years in good health. CDR3s include the opening cysteine and the closing phenylalanine or tryptophan.

J: TRBJ2-3; V: TRBV29-1; CDR3: CSVPERGGRVDTQYF
J: TRBJ2-7; V: TRBV12-5; CDR3: CASGLVVGRVHEQYF
J: TRBJ2-7; V: TRBV12-3/TRBV12-4; CDR3: CASRLPADRDAGEQYF
J: TRBJ2-5; V: TRBV20-1; CDR3: CRPGGRGETQYF
J: TRBJ2-7; V: TRBV3-1; CDR3: CASTMDRGLTRPYEQYF
J: TRBJ2-2; V: TRBV4-1; CDR3: CASSQPDRGLGGELFF
J: TRBJ2-3; V: TRBV19; CDR3: CASTAGRQSTDTQYF
J: TRBJ2-7; V: TRBV15; CDR3: CATSRTRGTSGNYEQYF
J: TRBJ1-2; V: TRBV12-3/TRBV12-4; CDR3: CASSSQSGRRDGYTF
J: TRBJ1-1; V: TRBV6-5; CDR3: CASSSILQVNTEAFF
J: TRBJ2-2; V: TRBV11-1; CDR3: CASRTRGPTNTGELFF
J: TRBJ1-1; V: TRBV25-1; CDR3: CASSEYGRGRNTEAFF